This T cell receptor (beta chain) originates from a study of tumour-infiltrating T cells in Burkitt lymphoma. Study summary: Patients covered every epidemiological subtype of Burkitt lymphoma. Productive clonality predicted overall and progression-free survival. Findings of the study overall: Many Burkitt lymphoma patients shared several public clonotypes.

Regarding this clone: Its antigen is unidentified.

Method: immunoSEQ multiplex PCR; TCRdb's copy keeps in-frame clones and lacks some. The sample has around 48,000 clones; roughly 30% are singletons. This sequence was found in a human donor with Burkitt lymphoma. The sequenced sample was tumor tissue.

The CDR3 loop reads CASRKGQLNTEAFF. DNA for the CDR3: TGTGCCAGTAGAAAAGGACAGTTGAACACTGAAGCTTTCTTT. V and J are TRBV19 and TRBJ1-1; a possible D gene is TRBD1 (6 bases). Germline CDR1 LNHDA, CDR2 SQIVND (reference sequence). Trimming left V 6 bases short and J 0 bases short, with 11 bases between. The CDR3 length is 14 residues. Full variable domain (remainder filled in from reference TRBV19 and TRBJ1-1): DGGITQSPKYLFRKEGQNVTLSCEQNLNHDAMYWYRQDPGQGLRLIYYSQIVNDFQKGDIAEGYSVSREKKESFPLTVTSAQKNPTAFYLCASRKGQLNTEAFFGQGTRLTVV.